This T cell receptor beta chain came from a study of shared T cell receptors in the human thymus. The CDR3 sequence is 13 residues long. V gave up 0 bases and J gave up 4 bases, with 7 bases separating them. Germline V gene lookup returns CDR1 SGHRS and CDR2 YFSETQ. The assay was immunoSEQ multiplex PCR, and TCRdb's table has in-frame clones only and misses some. The sample shows 700,000 or so clones, approximately 85% of them seen only once. For this clone: Other DNA sequences within the sample encode an identical CDR3.

These sequences were also reported in another study, on human thymus T cells. That study reports: Related work found strong thymic repertoire overlap between unrelated individuals.

This sequence was found in a girl under three years old with a congenital heart defect. This rearrangement joins TRBV5-1 to TRBJ1-1; possibly TRBD1 for D (6 bases). Sequencing was performed on thymocytes. DNA of the CDR3: TGCGCCAGCAGCTTGGGAGGGGGCACTGAAGCTTTCTTT. It codes for CASSLGGGTEAFF.